This T cell receptor (beta chain) is drawn from a study of blood T cell repertoires in COVID-19. Across the whole study: Sample material is recorded as cDNA or gDNA derived from T cells, B-cell-depleted T cells, or PBMCs.

In germline, CDR1 is LGHDT, CDR2 YNNKEL (reference sequence). This CDR3 comprises 16 residues. The V gene end was trimmed by 5 bases and the J gene end by 4 bases; junction bases not matched to a gene: 7. How the authors handled the data: Estimates of nucleated cell counts were drawn from the amplification of reference gene primers. Only in-frame clones appear in the TCRdb table, and some are missing; sequencing was by immunoSEQ multiplex PCR. Clone size and the V and J calls come from that table; the DNA yielded D and trimming. Here the sample spans about 130,000 clones, roughly 80% being singletons. Participants spanned ages about 18 to 100 years and resided in about two dozen US areas. Donors were grouped by their self-reported clinical history.

The chain recombines TRBV3-1 (or the pseudogene TRBV3-2) with TRBJ2-2; TRBD1 matches 10 bases. The sample consisted of PBMCs or T cells enriched from blood (not recorded which). The source is a man aged 50-60 years who had recovered from COVID-19. This CDR3 is CASSSRDRGFTGELFF. In DNA form, the CDR3 reads TGTGCCAGCAGCTCACGGGACAGGGGATTCACCGGGGAGCTGTTTTTT.